Presented here are 19 T cell receptor beta chains from one specimen sequenced in a study of CD8 T cells in Susac syndrome. RNA totalling about 0.5 to 1 ug underwent reverse transcription with random hexamers. TCRdb fed the immunoSEQ multiplex PCR reads into MiXCR, producing one record per CDR3 protein. This sample yields around 180,000 distinct CDR3 sequences, of which around 93% are seen a single time; around 0.097% belongs to the top ten. Source material: CD4+ T cells from PBMCs. Receptors were obtained from a human donor with multiple sclerosis.

In DNA, the CDR3 is TGTGCCAGCTCACCACCGTATTTGGGGCGAGGGACTGAAGCTTTCTTT. Its translation is CASSPPYLGRGTEAFF. J is TRBJ1-1 and V is TRBV18, with D perhaps TRBD1 (5 bases). The V end was cut by 0 bases, the J end by 5 bases, with 16 bases between. Per germline, CDR1 KGHSH and CDR2 LQKENI. CDR3 length: 16 amino acids.

J is TRBJ2-1 and V is TRBV4-3, with 11 bases aligning to TRBD1. This CDR3 comprises 16 residues. V dropped 1 base and J dropped 10; count of bases not matched to a gene: 9. CDR1 is LGHNA, CDR2 YSLEER, per germline. The chain's CDR3 is CASSQGEDRGQGEQFF. The CDR3 coding sequence is TGCGCCAGCAGCCAAGGCGAGGACAGGGGGCAAGGGGAGCAGTTCTTC.

The rearrangement links TRBV27 to TRBJ2-7; 9 bases map to TRBD1. This CDR3 has 13 amino acids. J gave up 9 bases and V 5 bases, and 8 bases lay outside the gene matches. Germline loops: CDR1 MNHEY, CDR2 SMNVEV (reference sequence). This CDR3 reads CASSPPGQGWQYF. The CDR3, as DNA: TGTGCCAGCAGTCCACCGGGACAGGGATGGCAGTACTTC.

This chain links TRBV9 with TRBJ1-2; unclear D gene. V gave up 7 bases and J gave up 0 bases, with 10 bases separating them. Germline-derived CDR1 and CDR2 are SGDLS and YYNGEE. This CDR3 is built from 13 residues. In nucleotides, the CDR3 is TGTGCCAGCCCATGGAGAGCTAACTATGGCTACACCTTC. It encodes CASPWRANYGYTF.

The table lists this clonotype with a count of one. The chain is built from TRBV20-1 and TRBJ2-7; 8 nucleotides agree with TRBD2. V dropped 6 bases and J dropped 6; count of bases not matched to a gene: 10. The CDR3 spans 13 residues. Germline assignment: CDR1 DFQATT and CDR2 SNEGSKA (reference sequence). The CDR3 bases are TGCAGTGCACCGGGACTAGAAGGCTCCGAGCAGTACTTC. Protein: CSAPGLEGSEQYF.

The V and J genes are TRBV6-1 and TRBJ2-6; unclear D gene. V was shortened by 8 bases and J by 3 bases, with 8 bases between the two germline ends. CDR1 is MNHNS and CDR2 is SASEGT in the germline V gene. The CDR3 is made up of 13 amino acids. The CDR3: CASEQGGANVLTF. The CDR3 nucleotides read TGTGCCAGCGAACAAGGTGGGGCCAACGTCCTGACTTTC.

The CDR3 here is CASSPTGTKQETQYF. The CDR3 nucleotides read TGTGCCAGCAGCCCGACCGGGACAAAACAAGAGACCCAGTACTTC. V usage is TRBV9 and J usage is TRBJ2-5, with D possibly matching TRBD1 (6 bases). CDR1 is SGDLS and CDR2 is YYNGEE in the germline V gene. This CDR3 has 15 residues. V lost 4 bases and J 2 bases, leaving 15 bases between the germline ends.

The chain carries TRBV7-6 and TRBJ2-7; 7 bases line up with TRBD1. Germline CDR1 and CDR2: SGHVS and FNYEAQ. The CDR3 consists of 16 residues. Unmatched junction bases numbered 10, after V lost 5 bases and J lost 0 bases. Here the CDR3 reads CASSPLKGDSSYEQYF. DNA for the CDR3: TGTGCCAGCAGCCCACTTAAAGGGGACAGCTCCTACGAGCAGTACTTC.

J is TRBJ2-5 and V is TRBV18, with 8 nucleotides matching TRBD1. V trimming: 3 bases; J trimming: 5 bases; junction bases outside the gene matches: 8. Germline CDR1 and CDR2: KGHSH and LQKENI. The CDR3 contains 15 residues. The DNA for the CDR3 is TGTGCCAGCTCACCGTCGACAGGGGCGAGGGAGACCCAGTACTTC. This gives the protein CASSPSTGARETQYF.

This chain links TRBV6-2 or TRBV6-3 with TRBJ2-7, with TRBD2 matching over 9 bases. The CDR3 covers 15 residues. Germline V gene sequence: CDR1 MNHEY, CDR2 SVGEGT. After removal of 1 base from V and 1 base from J, the junction contained 2 bases not matched to a gene. CDR3 loop: CASSYLSGRSYEQYF. The CDR3 DNA is TGTGCCAGCAGTTACTTGAGCGGGAGGTCCTACGAGCAGTACTTC.

In the case of this clonotype: One end of the junction varies from germline; a read error may be responsible. CDR3 DNA sequence: TGTGCTAGCAGCGTACAACAGGGTCACCAAGAGACCCAGTACTTC. Its translation is CASSVQQGHQETQYF. The gene calls are TRBV7-7 and TRBJ2-5; tentatively, D is TRBD1 (6 bases). The germline gives CDR1 SSHAT, CDR2 FNYEAQ (reference sequence). The CDR3 is 15 amino acids.

The chain recombines TRBV12-3 or TRBV12-4 with TRBJ2-5, with 12 bases aligning to TRBD2. The CDR3 consists of 15 residues. The V gene end was trimmed by 5 bases and the J gene end by 5 bases; junction bases not matched to a gene: 6. CDR3 sequence: CASSHLAGGLETQYF. The CDR3 DNA follows: TGTGCCAGCAGTCATCTAGCGGGAGGGCTGGAGACCCAGTACTTC.

The chain is built from TRBV29-1 and TRBJ1-2, with 10 bases fitting TRBD1. CDR1 is SQVTM and CDR2 is ANQGSEA in the germline V gene. This CDR3 region has 14 residues. Trimming at V came to 5 bases and at J to 3 bases, leaving 6 bases not matched to a gene. The CDR3 nucleotides are TGCAGCGTTCGACAGGGGGCGGCCGACTATGGCTACACCTTC. This sequence encodes CSVRQGAADYGYTF.

The chain has TRBV4-1 and TRBJ1-3; D is uncertain. V lost 0 bases to trimming and J lost 0 bases, with 18 bases between them. The CDR3 extends over 19 amino acids. Per germline, CDR1 MGHRA and CDR2 YSYEKL. CDR3 loop: CASSQEWGTGESSGNTIYF. The CDR3, as DNA: TGCGCCAGCAGCCAAGAGTGGGGAACTGGGGAGAGCTCTGGAAACACCATATATTTT.

This chain uses TRBV9 with TRBJ1-6; tentatively, D is TRBD1 (5 bases). The germline gives CDR1 SGDLS, CDR2 YYNGEE. The CDR3 covers 14 residues. V lost 3 bases and J lost 9, with 13 bases in between. In DNA form, the CDR3 reads TGTGCCAGCAGCGAGAGGGACCCAAGTTCACCCCTCCACTTT. This codes for CASSERDPSSPLHF.

This chain uses TRBV7-9 with TRBJ1-1, with no clear D. The V end was cut by 8 bases, the J end by 4 bases, with 11 bases between. This CDR3 has 12 amino acids. Germline values: CDR1 SEHNR, CDR2 FQNEAQ (reference sequence). In nucleotides, the CDR3 is TGTGCCAGCGTCTTGCGAGGCACTGAAGCTTTCTTT. Translation: CASVLRGTEAFF.

V and J are TRBV5-4 and TRBJ2-2; no firm D call. Looked up from germline, CDR1 is SGHNT and CDR2 is YYREEE (reference sequence). Trimming took off 4 bases at V and 1 base at J, with 8 bases between the two ends. The CDR3 runs 14 residues. In nucleotides, the CDR3 is TGTGCCAGCAGCATAGACCAGAACACCGGGGAGCTGTTTTTT. Translation gives CASSIDQNTGELFF. The variable domain in full, with the rest retrieved from reference TRBV5-4 and TRBJ2-2, is ETGVTQSPTHLIKTRGQQVTLRCSSQSGHNTVSWYQQALGQGPQFIFQYYREEENGRGNFPPRFSGLQFPNYSSELNVNALELDDSALYLCASSIDQNTGELFFGEGSRLTVL.

The chain links TRBV7-8 to TRBJ2-7; 12 nucleotides agree with TRBD2. Looked up from germline, CDR1 is SGHVS and CDR2 is FQNEAQ. V trimming: 1 base; J trimming: 6 bases; junction bases outside the gene matches: 1. CDR3 length: 14 residues. Here the CDR3 DNA reads TGTGCCAGCAGCTTAGGGACTAGCGGGACCGAGCAGTACTTC. This gives the protein CASSLGTSGTEQYF.

This rearrangement joins TRBV5-6 to TRBJ2-3; D remains ambiguous. CDR3 length: 12 residues. Germline CDR1 reads SGHDT; CDR2 reads YYEEEE. V was clipped by 2 bases and J by 4 bases, with 5 bases between them. CDR3 amino acids: CASSFDADTQYF. The CDR3, as DNA: TGTGCCAGCAGCTTCGATGCAGATACGCAGTATTTT.